This T cell receptor beta chain was observed in a study of blood T cell repertoires in COVID-19. Study-level information: Researchers got acute and convalescent COVID-19 samples from the United States, Italy and Spain.

In the source study's methods: Quantification of nucleated cells was approximated via reference gene primer amplification. Only in-frame clones appear in the TCRdb table, and some are missing; sequencing was by immunoSEQ multiplex PCR. V, J and clone size are those of that table, while D and trimming were read from the DNA. The table lists about 270,000 clones, around 93% of them singletons, with less than 3.5% in the top ten. The CDR3 runs to 16 residues. The germline V and J ends were trimmed by 5 bases and 2 bases, with 16 bases remaining between them. Germline CDR1 SGHVS, CDR2 FQNEAQ. Donors were grouped by their self-reported clinical history. In the 2 weeks before study entry, exposed participants met a COVID-19 case, which was PCR-confirmed or clinician-diagnosed.

The sequencing sample was made of PBMCs or T cells enriched from blood (not recorded which). V and J are TRBV7-8 and TRBJ1-5, with D tentatively TRBD1 (5 bases). The TCR comes from a man aged 35 to 55 who had been exposed to COVID-19. The CDR3 loop is CASSAYNRGGNQPQHF. The DNA for the CDR3 is TGTGCCAGCAGCGCCTACAATAGGGGTGGCAATCAGCCCCAGCATTTT. Drawing the rest from reference TRBV7-8 and TRBJ1-5, the complete variable domain is GAGVSQSPRYKVAKRGQDVALRCDPISGHVSLFWYQQALGQGPEFLTYFQNEAQLDKSGLPSDRFFAERPEGSVSTLKIQRTQQEDSAVYLCASSAYNRGGNQPQHFGDGTRLSIL.